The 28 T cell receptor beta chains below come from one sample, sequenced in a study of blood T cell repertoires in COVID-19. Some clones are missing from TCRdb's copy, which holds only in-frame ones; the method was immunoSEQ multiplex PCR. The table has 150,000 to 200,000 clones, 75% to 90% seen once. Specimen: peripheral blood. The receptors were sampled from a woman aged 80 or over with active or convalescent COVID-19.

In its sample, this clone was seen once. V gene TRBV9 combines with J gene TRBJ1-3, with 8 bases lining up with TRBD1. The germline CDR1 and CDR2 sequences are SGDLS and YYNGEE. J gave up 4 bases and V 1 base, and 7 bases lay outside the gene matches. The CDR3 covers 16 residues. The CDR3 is CASSVSGQGAGNTIYF. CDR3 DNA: TGTGCCAGCAGCGTATCTGGCCAGGGGGCGGGAAACACCATATATTTT.

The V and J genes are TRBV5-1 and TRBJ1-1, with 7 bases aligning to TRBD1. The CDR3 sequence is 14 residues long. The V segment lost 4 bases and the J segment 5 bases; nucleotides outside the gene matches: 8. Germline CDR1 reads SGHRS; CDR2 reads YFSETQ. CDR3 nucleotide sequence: TGCGCCAGCAGCGCGCTACAGGGGAAGACTGAAGCTTTCTTT. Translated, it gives CASSALQGKTEAFF.

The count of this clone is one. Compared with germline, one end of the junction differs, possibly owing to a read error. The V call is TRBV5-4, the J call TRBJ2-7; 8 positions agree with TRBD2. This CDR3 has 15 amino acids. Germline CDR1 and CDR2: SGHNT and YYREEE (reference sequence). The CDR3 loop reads CASRLDRGGSYEQYF. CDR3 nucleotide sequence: TGTGCCAGCAGGTTGGATCGGGGGGGCTCCTACGAGCAGTACTTC.

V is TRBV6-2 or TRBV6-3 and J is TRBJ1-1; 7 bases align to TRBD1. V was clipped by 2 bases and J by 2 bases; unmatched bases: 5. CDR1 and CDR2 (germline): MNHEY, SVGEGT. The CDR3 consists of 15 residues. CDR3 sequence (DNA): TGTGCCAGCAGTTACGGACAGGCGTTAAACACTGAAGCTTTCTTT. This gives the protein CASSYGQALNTEAFF.

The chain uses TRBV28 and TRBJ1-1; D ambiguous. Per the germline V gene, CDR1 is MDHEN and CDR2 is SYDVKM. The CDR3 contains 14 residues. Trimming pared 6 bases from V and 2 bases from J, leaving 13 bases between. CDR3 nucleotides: TGTGCCAGCAGCCCGCCGGCAGGTAACACTGAAGCTTTCTTT. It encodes CASSPPAGNTEAFF.

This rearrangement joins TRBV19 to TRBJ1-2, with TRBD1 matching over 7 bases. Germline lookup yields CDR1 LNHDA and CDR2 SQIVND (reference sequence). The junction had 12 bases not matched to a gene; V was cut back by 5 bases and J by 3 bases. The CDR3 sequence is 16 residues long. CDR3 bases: TGTGCCAGTAGTTCCGGGACAGACTCCTTCTACTATGGCTACACCTTC. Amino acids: CASSSGTDSFYYGYTF.

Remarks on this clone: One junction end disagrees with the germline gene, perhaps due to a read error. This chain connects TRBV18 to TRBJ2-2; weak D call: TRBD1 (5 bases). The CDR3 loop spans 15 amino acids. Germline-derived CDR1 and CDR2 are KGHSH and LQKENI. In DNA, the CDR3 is TGTGCCAGCTCATCACCGGTTAGGGGAACCGGGGAGCTGTTTTTT. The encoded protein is CASSSPVRGTGELFF.

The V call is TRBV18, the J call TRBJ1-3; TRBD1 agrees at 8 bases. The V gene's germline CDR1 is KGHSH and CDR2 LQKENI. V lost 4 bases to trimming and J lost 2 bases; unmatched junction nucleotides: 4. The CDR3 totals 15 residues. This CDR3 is CASSQDRGPGNTIYF. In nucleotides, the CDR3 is TGTGCCAGCTCACAAGACAGGGGCCCTGGAAACACCATATATTTT.

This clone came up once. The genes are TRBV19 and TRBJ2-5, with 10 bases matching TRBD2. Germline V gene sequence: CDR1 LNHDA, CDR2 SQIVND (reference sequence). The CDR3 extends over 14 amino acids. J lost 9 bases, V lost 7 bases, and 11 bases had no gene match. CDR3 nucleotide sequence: TGTGCCAGTAAAGCTAGCGGGGGCACCCTGGCCCAGTACTTC. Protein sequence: CASKASGGTLAQYF.

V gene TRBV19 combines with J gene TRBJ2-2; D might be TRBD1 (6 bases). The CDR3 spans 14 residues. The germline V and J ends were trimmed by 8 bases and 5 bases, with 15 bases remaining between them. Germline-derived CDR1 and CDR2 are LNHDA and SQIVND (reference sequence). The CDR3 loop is CASGWEQGTGELFF. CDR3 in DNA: TGTGCCAGTGGGTGGGAACAGGGAACCGGGGAGCTGTTTTTT.

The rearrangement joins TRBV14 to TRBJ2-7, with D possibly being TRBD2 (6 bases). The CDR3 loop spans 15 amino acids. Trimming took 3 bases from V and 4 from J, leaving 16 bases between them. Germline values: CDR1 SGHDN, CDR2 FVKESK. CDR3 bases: TGTGCCAGCAGCCACTCTCCGGGACTTTTTTACGAGCAGTACTTC. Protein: CASSHSPGLFYEQYF.

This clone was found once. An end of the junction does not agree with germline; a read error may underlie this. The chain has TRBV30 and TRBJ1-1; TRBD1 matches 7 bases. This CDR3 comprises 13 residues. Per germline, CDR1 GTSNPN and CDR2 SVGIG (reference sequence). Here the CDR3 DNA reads TGTGCCTGGAGTGTAGGGGGCGGCTTGGCCCGTTCATTT. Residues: CAWSVGGGLARSF. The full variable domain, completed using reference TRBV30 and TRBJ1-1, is SQTIHQWPATLVQPVGSPLSLECTVEGTSNPNLYWYRQAAGRGLQLLFYSVGIGQISSEVPQNLSASRPQDRQFILSSKKLLLSDSGFYLCAWSVGGGLARSFGQGTRLTVV.

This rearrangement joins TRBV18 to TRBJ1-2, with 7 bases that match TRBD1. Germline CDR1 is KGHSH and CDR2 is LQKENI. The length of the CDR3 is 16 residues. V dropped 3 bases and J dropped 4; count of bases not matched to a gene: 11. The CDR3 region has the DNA TGTGCCAGCTCACCTGAAAGGCGACAGGGCGGCTATGGCTACACCTTC. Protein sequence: CASSPERRQGGYGYTF.

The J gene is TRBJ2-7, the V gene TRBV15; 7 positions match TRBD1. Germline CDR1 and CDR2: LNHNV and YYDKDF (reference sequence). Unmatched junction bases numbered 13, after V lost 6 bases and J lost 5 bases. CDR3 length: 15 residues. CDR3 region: CATRMTGRQNDEQYF. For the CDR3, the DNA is TGTGCCACCAGGATGACAGGGCGGCAAAACGACGAGCAGTACTTC.

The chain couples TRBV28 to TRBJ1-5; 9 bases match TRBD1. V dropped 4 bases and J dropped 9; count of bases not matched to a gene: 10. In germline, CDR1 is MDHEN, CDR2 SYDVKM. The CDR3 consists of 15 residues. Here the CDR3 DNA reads TGTGCCAGCAGTTGGGGACAGGGCTCTTCCCGGCCCCAGCATTTT. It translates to CASSWGQGSSRPQHF. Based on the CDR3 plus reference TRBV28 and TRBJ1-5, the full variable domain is DVKVTQSSRYLVKRTGEKVFLECVQDMDHENMFWYRQDPGLGLRLIYFSYDVKMKEKGDIPEGYSVSREKKERFSLILESASTNQTSMYLCASSWGQGSSRPQHFGDGTRLSIL.

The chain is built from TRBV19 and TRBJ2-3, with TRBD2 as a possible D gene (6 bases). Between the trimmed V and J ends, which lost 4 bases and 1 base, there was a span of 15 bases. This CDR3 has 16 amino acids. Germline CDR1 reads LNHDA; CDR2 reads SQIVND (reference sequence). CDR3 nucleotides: TGTGCCAGTAGTAAGAGGGCGGGCGGGGGCACAGATACGCAGTATTTT. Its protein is CASSKRAGGGTDTQYF.

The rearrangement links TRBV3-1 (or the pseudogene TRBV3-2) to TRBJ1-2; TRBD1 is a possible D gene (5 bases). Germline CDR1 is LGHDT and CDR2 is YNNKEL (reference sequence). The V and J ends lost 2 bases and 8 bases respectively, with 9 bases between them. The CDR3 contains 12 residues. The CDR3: CASSQRGKGYTF. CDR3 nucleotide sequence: TGTGCCAGCAGCCAACGGGGGAAGGGCTACACCTTC.

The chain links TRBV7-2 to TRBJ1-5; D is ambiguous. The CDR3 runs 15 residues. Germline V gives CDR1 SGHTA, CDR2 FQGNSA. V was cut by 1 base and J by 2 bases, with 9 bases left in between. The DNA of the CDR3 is TGTGCCAGCAGCTTAGTGCAGTCTGGCAATCAGCCCCAGCATTTT. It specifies CASSLVQSGNQPQHF.

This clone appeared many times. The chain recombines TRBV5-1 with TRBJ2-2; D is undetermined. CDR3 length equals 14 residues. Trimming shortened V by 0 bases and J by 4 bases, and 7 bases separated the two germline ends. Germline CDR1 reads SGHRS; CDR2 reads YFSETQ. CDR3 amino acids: CASSLDPSTGELFF. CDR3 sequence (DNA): TGCGCCAGCAGCTTGGACCCCAGCACCGGGGAGCTGTTTTTT.

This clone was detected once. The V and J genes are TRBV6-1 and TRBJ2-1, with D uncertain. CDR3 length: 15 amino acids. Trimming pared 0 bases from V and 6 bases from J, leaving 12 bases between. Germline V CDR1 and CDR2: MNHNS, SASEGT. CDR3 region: CASSEAHPGPNEQFF. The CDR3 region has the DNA TGTGCCAGCAGTGAAGCGCACCCGGGTCCCAATGAGCAGTTCTTC.

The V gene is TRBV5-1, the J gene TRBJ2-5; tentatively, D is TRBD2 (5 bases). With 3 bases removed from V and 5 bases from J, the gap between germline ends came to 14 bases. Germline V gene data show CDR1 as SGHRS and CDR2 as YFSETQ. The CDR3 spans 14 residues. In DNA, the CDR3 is TGCGCCAGCAGCTGGGATCGGGGAGCCGAGACCCAGTACTTC. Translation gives CASSWDRGAETQYF.

CDR3 DNA: TGTGCCACCCACAGGGACACCGGGGAGCTGTTTTTT. Its translation is CATHRDTGELFF. This chain links TRBV10-3 with TRBJ2-2, with a weak D call TRBD1 (6 bases). Germline V gives CDR1 ENHRY, CDR2 SYGVKD. Trimming took 10 bases from V and 3 from J, leaving 9 bases between them. This CDR3 is 12 amino acids long.

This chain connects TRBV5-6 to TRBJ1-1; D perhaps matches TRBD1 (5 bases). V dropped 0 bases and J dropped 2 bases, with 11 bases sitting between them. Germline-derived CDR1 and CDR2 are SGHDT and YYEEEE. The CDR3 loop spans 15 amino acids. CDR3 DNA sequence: TGTGCCAGCAGCTTGGACAGGAGAAAAAACACTGAAGCTTTCTTT. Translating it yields CASSLDRRKNTEAFF.

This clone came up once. Written as DNA, the CDR3 is TGTGTCCTAATTAAATCAAGCACTGAAGCTTTCTTT. It specifies CVLIKSSTEAFF. J is TRBJ1-1 and V is TRBV6-5, with D hard to call. The V gene's germline CDR1 is MNHEY and CDR2 SVGAGI. CDR3 size: 12 residues.

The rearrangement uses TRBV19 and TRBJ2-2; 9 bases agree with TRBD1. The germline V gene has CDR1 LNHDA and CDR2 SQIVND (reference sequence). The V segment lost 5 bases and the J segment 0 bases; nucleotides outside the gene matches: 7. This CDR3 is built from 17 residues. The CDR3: CASSLQGQGTNTGELFF. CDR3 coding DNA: TGTGCCAGTAGTCTACAGGGACAGGGCACGAACACCGGGGAGCTGTTTTTT.

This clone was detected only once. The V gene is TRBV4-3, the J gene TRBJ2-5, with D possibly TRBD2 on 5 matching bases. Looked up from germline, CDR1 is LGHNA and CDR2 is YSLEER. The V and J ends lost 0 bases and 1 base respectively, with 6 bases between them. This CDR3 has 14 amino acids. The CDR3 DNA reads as TGCGCCAGCAGCCAAGAGAGCGGCCAAGAGACCCAGTACTTC. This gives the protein CASSQESGQETQYF.

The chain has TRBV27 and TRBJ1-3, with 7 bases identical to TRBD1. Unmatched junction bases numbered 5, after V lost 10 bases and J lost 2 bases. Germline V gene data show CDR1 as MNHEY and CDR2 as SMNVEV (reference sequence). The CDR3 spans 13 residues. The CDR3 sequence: CATRGTAGNTIYF. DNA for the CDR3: TGTGCCACCAGGGGGACAGCTGGAAACACCATATATTTT.

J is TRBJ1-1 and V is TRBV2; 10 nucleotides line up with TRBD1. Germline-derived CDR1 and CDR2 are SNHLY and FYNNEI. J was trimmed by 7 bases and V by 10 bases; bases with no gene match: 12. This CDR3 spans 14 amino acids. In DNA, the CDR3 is TGTGCCACCACCGGGGGGACAGGGGATATTGAAGCTTTCTTT. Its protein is CATTGGTGDIEAFF.